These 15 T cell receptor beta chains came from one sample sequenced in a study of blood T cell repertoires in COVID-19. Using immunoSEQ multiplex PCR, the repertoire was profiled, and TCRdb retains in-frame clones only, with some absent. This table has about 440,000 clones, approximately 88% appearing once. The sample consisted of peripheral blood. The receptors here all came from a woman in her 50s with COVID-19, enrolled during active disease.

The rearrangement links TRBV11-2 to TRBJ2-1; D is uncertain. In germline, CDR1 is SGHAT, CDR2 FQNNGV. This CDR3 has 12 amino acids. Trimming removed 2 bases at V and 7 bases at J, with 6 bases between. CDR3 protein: CASSLIMNEQFF. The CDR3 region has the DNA TGTGCCAGCAGCTTAATTATGAATGAGCAGTTCTTC.

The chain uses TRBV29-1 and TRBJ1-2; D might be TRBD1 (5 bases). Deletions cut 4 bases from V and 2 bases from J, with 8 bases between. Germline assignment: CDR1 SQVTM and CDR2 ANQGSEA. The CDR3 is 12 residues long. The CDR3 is CSVAQGNYGYTF. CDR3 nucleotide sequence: TGCAGCGTTGCCCAGGGCAACTATGGCTACACCTTC.

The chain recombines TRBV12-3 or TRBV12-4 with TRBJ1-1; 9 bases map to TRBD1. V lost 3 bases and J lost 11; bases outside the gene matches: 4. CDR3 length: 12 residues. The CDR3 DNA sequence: TGTGCCAGCAGTTTCGGACAGGGGAGGGCTTTCTTT. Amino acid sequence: CASSFGQGRAFF.

DNA for the CDR3: TGCGCCAGCAGTCATTACGTACAGAATGATAGCAATCAGCCCCAGCATTTT. It yields the protein CASSHYVQNDSNQPQHF. V and J are TRBV23-1 and TRBJ1-5; no definite D call. TRBV23-1 belongs to the ORF category, with a function that is uncertain. Trimming took off 3 bases at V and 0 bases at J, with 15 bases between the two ends. The CDR3 extends over 17 amino acids.

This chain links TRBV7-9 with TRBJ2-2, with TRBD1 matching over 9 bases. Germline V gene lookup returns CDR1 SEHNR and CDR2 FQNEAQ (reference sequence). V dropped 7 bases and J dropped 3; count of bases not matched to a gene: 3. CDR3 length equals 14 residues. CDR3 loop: CASIRTGDTGELFF. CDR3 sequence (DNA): TGTGCCAGCATCAGGACAGGGGACACCGGGGAGCTGTTTTTT.

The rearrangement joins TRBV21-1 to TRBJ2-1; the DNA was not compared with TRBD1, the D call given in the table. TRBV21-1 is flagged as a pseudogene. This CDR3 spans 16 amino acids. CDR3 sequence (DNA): TGTGCCAGCAGCATCCTCGGGACAGCGTCTTACAATGAGCAGTTCTTC. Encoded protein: CASSILGTASYNEQFF.

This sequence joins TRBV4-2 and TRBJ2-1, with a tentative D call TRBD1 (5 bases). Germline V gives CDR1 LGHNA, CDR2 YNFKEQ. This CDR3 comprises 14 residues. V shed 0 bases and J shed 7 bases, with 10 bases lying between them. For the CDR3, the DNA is TGTGCCAGCAGCCAAGATGACAGTCGGAATGAGCAGTTCTTC. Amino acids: CASSQDDSRNEQFF.

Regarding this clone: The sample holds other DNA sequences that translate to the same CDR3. The CDR3 is CASSPGQGGQPQHF. In nucleotides, the CDR3 is TGTGCCAGTAGTCCAGGACAGGGTGGTCAGCCCCAGCATTTT. The chain carries TRBV19 and TRBJ1-5; 8 bases are a match to TRBD1. With V trimmed by 5 bases and J by 6 bases, 6 bases remained unmatched. Germline CDR1 LNHDA, CDR2 SQIVND (reference sequence). The CDR3 covers 14 residues. Complete variable domain (other parts from reference TRBV19 and TRBJ1-5): DGGITQSPKYLFRKEGQNVTLSCEQNLNHDAMYWYRQDPGQGLRLIYYSQIVNDFQKGDIAEGYSVSREKKESFPLTVTSAQKNPTAFYLCASSPGQGGQPQHFGDGTRLSIL.

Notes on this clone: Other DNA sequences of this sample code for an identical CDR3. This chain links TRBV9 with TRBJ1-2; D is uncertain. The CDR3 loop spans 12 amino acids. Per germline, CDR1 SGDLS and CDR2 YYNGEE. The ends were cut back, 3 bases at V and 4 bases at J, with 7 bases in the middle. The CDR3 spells CASSASSYGYTF. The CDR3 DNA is TGTGCCAGCAGCGCCTCCAGCTATGGCTACACCTTC.

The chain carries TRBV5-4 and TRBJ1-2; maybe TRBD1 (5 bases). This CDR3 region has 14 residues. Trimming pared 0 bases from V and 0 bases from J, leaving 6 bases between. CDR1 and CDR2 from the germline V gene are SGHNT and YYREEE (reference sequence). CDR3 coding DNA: TGTGCCAGCAGCTTGGGGGGCCCTAACTATGGCTACACCTTC. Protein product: CASSLGGPNYGYTF.

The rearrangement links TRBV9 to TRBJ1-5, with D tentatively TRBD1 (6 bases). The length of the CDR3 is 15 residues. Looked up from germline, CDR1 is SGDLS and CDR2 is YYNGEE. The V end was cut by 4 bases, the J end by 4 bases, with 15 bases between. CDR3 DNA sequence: TGTGCCAGCAGCCCCCGTGGAAGGGGGAATCAGCCCCAGCATTTT. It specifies CASSPRGRGNQPQHF.

The CDR3 DNA is TGTGCCAGCAGCCAAGGAACCAGGGCAGGCAATTCACCCCTCCACTTT. It encodes CASSQGTRAGNSPLHF. V gene TRBV3-1 (or the pseudogene TRBV3-2) combines with J gene TRBJ1-6, with D possibly TRBD1 on 5 matching bases. Germline CDR1 is LGHDT and CDR2 is YNNKEL (reference sequence). CDR3 length: 16 residues. Trimming shortened V by 1 base and J by 7 bases, and 14 bases separated the two germline ends.

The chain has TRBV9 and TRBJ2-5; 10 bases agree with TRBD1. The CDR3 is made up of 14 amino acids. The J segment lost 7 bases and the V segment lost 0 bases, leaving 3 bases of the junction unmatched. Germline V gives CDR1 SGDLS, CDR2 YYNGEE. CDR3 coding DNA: TGTGCCAGCAGCGTAGGGGGACAGGGGTCGACCCAGTACTTC. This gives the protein CASSVGGQGSTQYF.

CDR3 in amino acids: CASSIGTDNQPQHF. The CDR3, as DNA: TGTGCCAGCAGCATCGGGACAGACAATCAGCCCCAGCATTTT. The V gene is TRBV6-5, the J gene TRBJ1-5, with 7 bases aligning to TRBD1. J lost 3 bases, V lost 6 bases, and 5 bases had no gene match. CDR1 MNHEY and CDR2 SVGAGI come from the germline V gene. The CDR3 loop spans 14 amino acids.

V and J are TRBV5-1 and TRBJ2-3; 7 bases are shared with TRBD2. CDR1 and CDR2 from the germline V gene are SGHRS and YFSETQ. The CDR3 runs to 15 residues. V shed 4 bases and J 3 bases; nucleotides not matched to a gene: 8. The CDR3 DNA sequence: TGCGCCAGCAGCCCGGGCTTGCGGGGGACAGATACGCAGTATTTT. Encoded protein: CASSPGLRGTDTQYF.